Listed below are T cell receptor beta chains from one sample, sequenced in a study of CD8+CD57+ T cells in acquired aplastic anemia. TCRdb passed the reads through MiXCR, listing each CDR3 protein once. The profile shows 160,000 or so distinct CDR3 sequences, around 75% of them singletons. Sequenced: sorted CD4+, CD8+, or CD8+CD57+ T cells (not recorded which) from PBMCs. All receptors come from a human donor with aplastic anemia. CDR3s include the opening cysteine and the closing phenylalanine or tryptophan. Each record gives: CDR3 protein, CDR3 DNA, J gene, D gene, clone size, V gene. The D gene is left open where the match is weak. Clone size is stated in some rows and not others, as once, few, many or a class when expanded.

cdr3_aa: CASSLQGQGARETQYF; cdr3_nt: TGTGCCAGCAGCTTACAAGGACAGGGGGCACGAGAGACCCAGTACTTC; j_call: TRBJ2-5; d_call: TRBD1; clone_size: NA; v_call: TRBV7-2
cdr3_aa: CSATTGGYNEQFF; cdr3_nt: TGCAGTGCTACGACAGGGGGGTACAATGAGCAGTTCTTC; j_call: TRBJ2-1; d_call: TRBD1; clone_size: NA; v_call: TRBV20-1
cdr3_aa: CASSLARGASYEQYF; cdr3_nt: TGTGCCAGCAGCTTAGCGAGAGGGGCCTCCTACGAGCAGTACTTC; j_call: TRBJ2-7; d_call: NA; clone_size: NA; v_call: TRBV7-9
cdr3_aa: CASSTGTGNSPLHF; cdr3_nt: TGCGCCAGCAGCACGGGGACAGGGAATTCACCCCTCCACTTT; j_call: TRBJ1-6; d_call: TRBD1; clone_size: NA; v_call: TRBV11-1
cdr3_aa: CATSDARQGSGDPQHF; cdr3_nt: TGTGCCACCAGTGATGCTAGACAGGGGTCCGGAGACCCCCAGCATTTT; j_call: TRBJ1-5; d_call: TRBD1; clone_size: NA; v_call: TRBV24-1
cdr3_aa: CSASQRLAGDSEQFF; cdr3_nt: TGCAGTGCTAGCCAGAGACTAGCGGGTGATAGTGAGCAGTTCTTC; j_call: TRBJ2-1; d_call: TRBD2; clone_size: many; v_call: TRBV20-1
cdr3_aa: CASSLPLYEQYF; cdr3_nt: TGTGCCAGCAGCTTGCCTCTTTACGAGCAGTACTTC; j_call: TRBJ2-7; d_call: NA; clone_size: NA; v_call: TRBV7-8
cdr3_aa: CSVEVWGAVDEQYF; cdr3_nt: TGCAGCGTTGAAGTGTGGGGCGCAGTCGACGAGCAGTACTTC; j_call: TRBJ2-7; d_call: NA; clone_size: NA; v_call: TRBV29-1
cdr3_aa: CASSVGASGGTAEQFF; cdr3_nt: TGTGCCAGCAGCGTAGGGGCCAGCGGAGGTACGGCGGAGCAGTTCTTC; j_call: TRBJ2-1; d_call: NA; clone_size: NA; v_call: TRBV9
cdr3_aa: CATSTEAGYEETQYF; cdr3_nt: TGTGCCACCAGCACTGAAGCGGGATACGAGGAGACCCAGTACTTC; j_call: TRBJ2-5; d_call: TRBD2; clone_size: few; v_call: TRBV15
cdr3_aa: CASSLESGYGYTF; cdr3_nt: TGCGCCAGCAGCTTGGAATCAGGGTATGGCTACACCTTC; j_call: TRBJ1-2; d_call: NA; clone_size: few; v_call: TRBV5-1
cdr3_aa: CASTTQGTGLPLHF; cdr3_nt: TGCGCCAGCACCACACAGGGTACGGGACTACCCCTCCACTTT; j_call: TRBJ1-6; d_call: NA; clone_size: NA; v_call: TRBV10-2
cdr3_aa: CSASQGAYEQYF; cdr3_nt: TGCAGTGCTAGTCAGGGGGCCTACGAGCAGTACTTC; j_call: TRBJ2-7; d_call: TRBD1; clone_size: few; v_call: TRBV20-1
cdr3_aa: CATSSPAAPYSNQPQHF; cdr3_nt: TGTGCCACCAGTTCTCCGGCAGCACCATATAGCAATCAGCCCCAGCATTTT; j_call: TRBJ1-5; d_call: NA; clone_size: few; v_call: TRBV24-1
cdr3_aa: CASSSPPSTDTQYF; cdr3_nt: TGTGCCAGCAGCTCCCCCCCCTCCACAGATACGCAGTATTTT; j_call: TRBJ2-3; d_call: NA; clone_size: NA; v_call: TRBV7-2
cdr3_aa: CASSFGRINEKLFF; cdr3_nt: TGTGCCAGCAGCTTTGGACGGATTAATGAAAAACTGTTTTTT; j_call: TRBJ1-4; d_call: NA; clone_size: NA; v_call: TRBV7-2
cdr3_aa: CASSLSGQDQPQHF; cdr3_nt: TGTGCCAGCAGCTTATCAGGACAGGATCAGCCCCAGCATTTT; j_call: TRBJ1-5; d_call: TRBD1; clone_size: NA; v_call: TRBV7-2
cdr3_aa: CASSLRSTLGTGMSREETQYF; cdr3_nt: TGTGCCAGCAGCTTACGGTCGACCCTCGGGACAGGGATGTCAAGGGAAGAGACCCAGTACTTC; j_call: TRBJ2-5; d_call: TRBD1; clone_size: NA; v_call: TRBV6-5
cdr3_aa: CASTPARVGYGYTF; cdr3_nt: TGTGCCAGCACCCCCGCCAGGGTTGGCTATGGCTACACCTTC; j_call: TRBJ1-2; d_call: NA; clone_size: NA; v_call: TRBV7-2
cdr3_aa: CASSLALREQETQYF; cdr3_nt: TGTGCCAGCAGCTTAGCGTTAAGGGAACAAGAGACCCAGTACTTC; j_call: TRBJ2-5; d_call: NA; clone_size: NA; v_call: TRBV7-9
cdr3_aa: CASSLSQGDAFF; cdr3_nt: TGCGCCAGCAGCTTGAGCCAGGGGGATGCTTTCTTT; j_call: TRBJ1-1; d_call: TRBD1; clone_size: NA; v_call: TRBV7-9
cdr3_aa: CASSRNYGYTF; cdr3_nt: TGTGCCAGCAGCCGGAACTATGGCTACACCTTC; j_call: TRBJ1-2; d_call: NA; clone_size: NA; v_call: TRBV12-3/TRBV12-4
cdr3_aa: CATAATSSYNEQFF; cdr3_nt: TGTGCCACCGCCGCCACAAGCTCCTACAATGAGCAGTTCTTC; j_call: TRBJ2-1; d_call: NA; clone_size: NA; v_call: TRBV7-9
cdr3_aa: CSAPDRGTGELFF; cdr3_nt: TGCAGTGCACCGGACAGGGGCACCGGGGAGCTGTTTTTT; j_call: TRBJ2-2; d_call: TRBD1; clone_size: NA; v_call: TRBV20-1
cdr3_aa: CASSQRTGGETYTF; cdr3_nt: TGTGCCAGCAGCCAAAGGACAGGGGGCGAGACCTATACCTTC; j_call: TRBJ1-2; d_call: TRBD1; clone_size: NA; v_call: TRBV7-3
cdr3_aa: CATSPRVQGYGYTF; cdr3_nt: TGTGCCACCAGTCCGAGGGTACAGGGCTATGGCTACACCTTC; j_call: TRBJ1-2; d_call: NA; clone_size: few; v_call: TRBV24-1
cdr3_aa: CASSVDQARSGNTIYF; cdr3_nt: TGTGCCAGCAGCGTAGATCAGGCCCGCTCTGGAAACACCATATATTTT; j_call: TRBJ1-3; d_call: NA; clone_size: NA; v_call: TRBV9
cdr3_aa: CASSYSGLAAREQYF; cdr3_nt: TGTGCCAGCAGTTACTCTGGCTTGGCAGCCAGGGAGCAGTACTTC; j_call: TRBJ2-7; d_call: NA; clone_size: NA; v_call: TRBV6-5
cdr3_aa: CATSIGGIQYF; cdr3_nt: TGTGCCACCTCAATAGGGGGCATTCAGTACTTC; j_call: TRBJ2-4; d_call: NA; clone_size: NA; v_call: TRBV10-3